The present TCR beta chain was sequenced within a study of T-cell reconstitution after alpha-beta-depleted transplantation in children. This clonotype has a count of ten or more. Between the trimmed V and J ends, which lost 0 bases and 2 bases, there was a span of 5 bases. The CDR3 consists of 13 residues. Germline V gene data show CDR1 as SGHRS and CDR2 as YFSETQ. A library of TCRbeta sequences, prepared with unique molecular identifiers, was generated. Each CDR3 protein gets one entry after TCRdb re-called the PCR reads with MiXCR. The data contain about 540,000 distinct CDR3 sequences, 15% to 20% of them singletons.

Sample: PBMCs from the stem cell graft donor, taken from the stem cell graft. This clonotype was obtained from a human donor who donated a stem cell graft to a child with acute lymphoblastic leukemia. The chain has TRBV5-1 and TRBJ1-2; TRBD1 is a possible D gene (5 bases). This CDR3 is CASSLEGNYGYTF. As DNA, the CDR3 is TGCGCCAGCAGCTTGGAGGGGAACTATGGCTACACCTTC.